Listed here is a single TCR beta chain. Its antigen remains unknown. Researchers sequenced unsorted PBMC DNA using ten immunoSEQ deep assay plates. Sequencing was performed with immunoSEQ multiplex PCR; in TCRdb, only in-frame clones are kept and a portion is missing. The sample lists 490,000 or so clones, 79% occurring once. The data originate from a study of shared clonotypes between healthy human individuals. Caucasian adults residing in Nashville, Tennessee made up all the donors. Study-level points and caveats: Sequencing depth was predicted to influence how clonotypes are shared among donors.

This TCR came from a middle-aged woman in good health. Some clones in this sample may be carry-over from other donors' samples. Material: PBMCs.

The CDR3 DNA sequence: TGCGCCAGCAGCCAAGACCCGGGAGGTCGAAATACGCAGTATTTT. It specifies CASSQDPGGRNTQYF. The V gene is TRBV4-1, the J gene TRBJ2-3; TRBD2 agrees at 7 bases. V shed 0 bases and J 7 bases; nucleotides not matched to a gene: 7. CDR1 and CDR2 from the germline V gene are MGHRA and YSYEKL. This CDR3 has 15 residues.